This T cell receptor beta chain came from a study of T cell repertoires in cytomegalovirus infection. Study outcomes and limitations: Clonotype analysis showed dominance of the ex vivo response by HLA-C-restricted CMV-specific TCR beta clonotypes.

TCRdb fed the reads into MiXCR, producing one record per CDR3 protein. The data hold more than 250,000 distinct CDR3 sequences, with 25% observed a single time. Looked up from germline, CDR1 is MNHEY and CDR2 is SVGEGT. CDR3 length equals 13 residues. Trimming removed 2 bases at V and 2 bases at J, with 6 bases between. For this clonotype: Its antigen is as yet unknown.

The chain joins TRBV6-2 or TRBV6-3 to TRBJ1-1; D uncertain. The clonotype originates from a human donor in good health (CMV status not recorded). Some clones in this sample may be carry-over from other donors' samples. The source material was cultured PBMCs, sampled from culture after CMV antigen stimulation. The CDR3 DNA follows: TGTGCCAGCAGTTACGAGGTTAACACTGAAGCTTTCTTT. This codes for CASSYEVNTEAFF.